The 8 T cell receptor beta chains presented below share a single source sample, sequenced in a study of early T cells in non-severe SARS-CoV-2 infection. TCRdb used MiXCR to reprocess the 5' RACE reads, holding one entry per CDR3 protein. The table shows tens of thousands of distinct CDR3 sequences, with 8.9% occurring only once. Sample: whole blood. These receptors were collected from an adult who was a healthcare worker with PCR-confirmed SARS-CoV-2 infection or an uninfected control (not recorded which).

This clonotype was picked up many times. The chain recombines TRBV7-2 with TRBJ2-1; tentative D call: TRBD1 (6 bases). The CDR3 totals 16 residues. Germline V gives CDR1 SGHTA, CDR2 FQGNSA. Trimming took 0 bases from V and 8 from J, leaving 17 bases between them. CDR3 coding DNA: TGTGCCAGCAGCTTAGCGGGGGCAGGGGTTAGTTATGAGCAGTTCTTC. It is translated as CASSLAGAGVSYEQFF.

The chain couples TRBV18 to TRBJ2-1, with a weak D call TRBD2 (6 bases). V lost 2 bases, J lost 8 bases, and 16 bases lay in between. CDR1 KGHSH and CDR2 LQKENI come from the germline V gene. CDR3 length: 15 amino acids. The CDR3: CASSPSRYLADEQFF. CDR3 nucleotides: TGTGCCAGCTCACCATCCCGCTATTTAGCGGATGAGCAGTTCTTC. The whole variable domain, filled in from reference TRBV18 and TRBJ2-1, reads NAGVMQNPRHLVRRRGQEARLRCSPMKGHSHVYWYRQLPEEGLKFMVYLQKENIIDESGMPKERFSAEFPKEGPSILRIQQVVRGDSAAYFCASSPSRYLADEQFFGPGTRLTVL.

There are a few counts of this clonotype. The chain is built from TRBV5-5 and TRBJ2-5; possible D gene TRBD2, 5 bases. V dropped 2 bases and J dropped 2 bases, with 19 bases sitting between them. Germline V gives CDR1 SGHKS, CDR2 YYEKEE (reference sequence). This CDR3 spans 17 amino acids. The CDR3 nucleotides read TGTGCCAGCAGCTTACGTCGGTGGGGAGCAGGACAAGAGACCCAGTACTTC. It encodes CASSLRRWGAGQETQYF.

In this sample, this clonotype turned up a few times. This chain uses TRBV6-6 with TRBJ2-1; 15 bases align to TRBD2. CDR3 length equals 16 residues. J lost 7 bases, V lost 6 bases, and 7 bases had no gene match. Germline V gene sequence: CDR1 MNHNY, CDR2 SVGAGI (reference sequence). The CDR3 region is CASSGLAGGPENEQFF. The CDR3 DNA sequence: TGTGCCAGCAGCGGACTAGCGGGAGGGCCTGAGAATGAGCAGTTCTTC.

This clonotype was observed at least ten times. The chain joins TRBV28 to TRBJ1-5; 8 positions agree with TRBD1. The V segment lost 8 bases and the J segment 4 bases; nucleotides outside the gene matches: 10. Germline loops: CDR1 MDHEN, CDR2 SYDVKM. The CDR3 runs to 15 residues. The DNA for the CDR3 is TGTGCCAGCTACCCGACAGGGGCGGAAAATCAGCCCCAGCATTTT. Its translation: CASYPTGAENQPQHF.

This clonotype was counted at least ten times. The chain's CDR3 is CASSLAAGGTQYF. The CDR3 coding sequence is TGTGCCAGCAGTTTAGCGGCTGGCGGGACCCAGTACTTC. V gene TRBV12-3 or TRBV12-4 combines with J gene TRBJ2-5; D unclear. The CDR3 is made up of 13 amino acids. With 0 bases removed from V and 7 bases from J, the gap between germline ends came to 9 bases.

The V call is TRBV30, the J call TRBJ2-7; 9 bases are a match to TRBD1. The CDR3 contains 13 residues. With 3 bases clipped from V and 3 bases from J, the junction kept 3 bases outside the gene matches. Germline V CDR1 and CDR2: GTSNPN, SVGIG (reference sequence). The CDR3: CAWRKTGGYEQYF. The CDR3 nucleotides are TGTGCCTGGAGAAAGACAGGGGGCTACGAGCAGTACTTC.

At least ten counts were recorded for this clonotype. The genes are TRBV29-1 and TRBJ2-2, with TRBD1 matching over 9 bases. CDR1 is SQVTM, CDR2 ANQGSEA, per germline. The trim removed 7 bases at V and 5 bases at J, leaving 8 bases unmatched. There are 14 residues in the CDR3. The CDR3 DNA reads TGCAGCGGCACACAGGGGGCAAATACCGGGGAGCTGTTTTTT. It specifies CSGTQGANTGELFF.